The clone carrying this T cell receptor (beta chain) was found a few times. The antigen remains unidentified. Each CDR3 protein is one row after TCRdb ran MiXCR on the reads. The table records around 280,000 distinct CDR3 sequences, 12% to 15% of them present only once. The data are from a study of T cell repertoires in cytomegalovirus infection. General observations from the study: HLA-C-restricted TCR beta clonotypes specific for CMV led the ex vivo response.

Specimen: PBMCs. The source of this sequence is a human donor in good health (CMV status not recorded). Some clones in this sample may be carry-over from other donors' samples.

The CDR3 DNA reads as TGCGCCAGCAGCCAAACGTTAGCCTTTAATTCACCCCTCCACTTT. It yields the protein CASSQTLAFNSPLHF. This sequence joins TRBV4-1 and TRBJ1-6; D unclear. This CDR3 has 15 amino acids. Germline V CDR1 and CDR2: MGHRA, YSYEKL. V lost 2 bases and J 6 bases, leaving 11 bases between the germline ends.